This TCR beta chain was recorded in a study of T cells after yellow fever vaccination. Background on the study: Where fractions had low cell numbers, libraries were prepared from them with the SMART-Seq v4 Ultra Low Input RNA kit.

This clonotype was seen at least ten times. Its specificity is not known. UMIs and a universal primer site were added when TCR cDNA was made by 5'RACE template switching. TCRdb fed the 5' RACE reads into MiXCR, producing one record per CDR3 protein. Among approximately 110,000 distinct CDR3 sequences, more than 6% were seen once, and the ten largest hold nearly 2.5%. Study-level results: Detected again after the booster were most primary-vaccination clones, at almost 97% CD4 and nearly 90% CD8. On re-exposure, the response was weaker but peaked faster, at day 5 versus 15.

This receptor was taken from a young man who received the YFV17D yellow fever vaccine. Material: CD4+ T cells sorted from PBMCs, obtained approximately 11 days after the first yellow fever vaccination.

CDR3 nucleotides: TGTGCCAGCAGTTTCTCTGGGCTTAATCAGCCCCAGCATTTT. This encodes CASSFSGLNQPQHF. The chain combines TRBV12-3 or TRBV12-4 with TRBJ1-5; D gene ambiguous. Trimming removed 3 bases at V and 4 bases at J, with 10 bases between. This CDR3 has 14 amino acids.